This is a list of T cell receptor beta chains from one sample in a study of T-cell reconstitution after alpha-beta-depleted transplantation in children. A single record per CDR3 protein comes from TCRdb applying MiXCR to the PCR reads. This table holds approximately 170,000 distinct CDR3 sequences, more than 9.5% found once. Sequenced material: PBMCs, taken before TCRalphabeta/CD19-depleted stem cell transplant. The origin of the receptors is a boy younger than 10 with acute myeloid leukemia, due to receive a stem cell transplant. CDR3s include the opening cysteine and the closing phenylalanine or tryptophan. Fields, in order: clone size, D gene, J gene, V gene, CDR3 DNA, CDR3 protein. A D gene is named only where the DNA matches it firmly. The size of a clone is reported for some rows only, either as once, few or many, or as a class for expanded clones.

many . TRBJ1-2 TRBV29-1 TGCAGCGTTGAAAGTAGGGGAACCTATGGCTACACCTTC CSVESRGTYGYTF
many . TRBJ2-3 TRBV7-9 TGTGCCAGCAGCAAGCAGGTACGGACAGATACGCAGTATTTT CASSKQVRTDTQYF
many . TRBJ2-7 TRBV2 TGTGCCAGCAGTTTAGGGACATGGACCGAGCAGTACTTC CASSLGTWTEQYF
many . TRBJ2-1 TRBV5-8 TGTGCCAGCAGGGCGGGGGCGCTTTCCTACAATGAGCAGTTCTTC CASRAGALSYNEQFF
many . TRBJ1-2 TRBV5-1 TGCGCCAGCAGCGTGGGCCCCTCCGTCGAGTATGGCTACACCTTC CASSVGPSVEYGYTF
many . TRBJ2-3 TRBV7-8 TGTGCCAGCAGCCCGACTAGTCCGACAGATACGCAGTATTTT CASSPTSPTDTQYF
. . TRBJ2-2 TRBV24-1 TGTGCCACCAGTGATCTGCCATTCTTGGGGGAGCTGTTTTTT CATSDLPFLGELFF
many . TRBJ2-7 TRBV4-1 TGCGCCAGCAGCCGGTCGACTAGTGGGGCGGACGAGCAGTACTTC CASSRSTSGADEQYF
many . TRBJ1-1 TRBV19 TGTGCCAGTAGTCCGTGGATGACCGGGAACACTGAAGCTTTCTTT CASSPWMTGNTEAFF
many . TRBJ1-2 TRBV27 TGTGCCAGCAGCTTACAGGGACTCTATGGCTACACCTTC CASSLQGLYGYTF
many . TRBJ2-5 TRBV6-5 TGTGCCAGCAGTTACTCGTTGGGCCTGGGGGAAGAGACCCAGTACTTC CASSYSLGLGEETQYF
many . TRBJ2-3 TRBV5-1 TGCGCCAGCAGAGGGACGGCGGGATTACTGACAGATACGCAGTATTTT CASRGTAGLLTDTQYF
many . TRBJ1-4 TRBV7-3 TGTGCCAGCAGCCCTCCGGGACTAGAAAATGAAAAACTGTTTTTT CASSPPGLENEKLFF
many TRBD1 TRBJ1-3 TRBV20-1 TGCAGTGCTATTGGGACAGGGGTCGGAAACACCATATATTTT CSAIGTGVGNTIYF
many . TRBJ2-1 TRBV20-1 TGCAGTGCTAGAGATCTTACCAATGAGCAGTTCTTC CSARDLTNEQFF
many TRBD2 TRBJ2-1 TRBV20-1 TGCAGTGCGGAAGGGACTAGCGGGGGTCTATTGAATGAGCAGTTCTTC CSAEGTSGGLLNEQFF